The 20 T cell receptor beta chains reported below all come from one sample, sequenced in a study of blood T cells in healthy people across ages. Primed by a sample-barcoded 5' primer and a J-beta primer mix, a second PCR proceeded for 7 to 11 cycles. TCRdb passed the 5' RACE reads through MiXCR, listing each CDR3 protein once. This sample carries fewer than 2,000,000 distinct CDR3 sequences, around 35% of them seen once, and the ten largest clones take approximately 10%. The sample comprised blood. The receptors stem from a young woman in good health.

This clonotype was detected a few times. The chain joins TRBV2 to TRBJ2-2, with unresolved D. The germline V gene has CDR1 SNHLY and CDR2 FYNNEI. V was clipped by 4 bases and J by 1 base, with 13 bases between them. There are 16 residues in the CDR3. The CDR3 region is CASSVNGGLNTGELFF. The DNA of the CDR3 is TGTGCCAGCAGTGTGAACGGCGGATTGAACACCGGGGAGCTGTTTTTT. Full variable domain (rest looked up from reference TRBV2 and TRBJ2-2): EPEVTQTPSHQVTQMGQEVILRCVPISNHLYFYWYRQILGQKVEFLVSFYNNEISEKSEIFDDQFSVERPDGSNFTLKIRSTKLEDSAMYFCASSVNGGLNTGELFFGEGSRLTVL.

The chain joins TRBV7-9 to TRBJ2-1; D is unresolved. The CDR3 is 12 amino acids. The V end lost 5 bases, the J end lost 9 bases, and 11 bases lay between the germline ends. Looked up from germline, CDR1 is SEHNR and CDR2 is FQNEAQ (reference sequence). CDR3 protein: CASSPSECEQFF. The DNA for the CDR3 is TGTGCCAGCAGCCCGTCTGAATGTGAGCAGTTCTTC.

This clonotype was observed at least ten times. The V and J genes are TRBV14 and TRBJ2-7; D gene uncertain. The germline V gene has CDR1 SGHDN and CDR2 FVKESK. The ends were cut back, 6 bases at V and 2 bases at J, with 8 bases in the middle. This CDR3 spans 12 amino acids. CDR3 protein: CASRRRTYEQYF. CDR3 sequence (DNA): TGTGCCAGCAGAAGAAGAACCTACGAGCAGTACTTC.

Points on this clonotype: Sequence at one end of the junction differs from germline and may be a read error. This chain connects TRBV4-1 to TRBJ2-3, with D perhaps being TRBD1 or TRBD2 (5 bases each). The V gene's germline CDR1 is MGHRA and CDR2 YSYEKL. This CDR3 spans 16 amino acids. CDR3 protein: CASSPGPISRGDTRYF. Written as DNA, the CDR3 is TGCGCCAGCAGCCCCGGCCCTATATCGAGGGGAGATACGCGGTATTTT.

This clonotype was recorded at least ten times. The chain recombines TRBV4-2 with TRBJ1-2; 8 bases align to TRBD1. Trimming at V came to 0 bases and at J to 3 bases, leaving 3 bases not matched to a gene. This CDR3 has 15 amino acids. Per the germline V gene, CDR1 is LGHNA and CDR2 is YNFKEQ. For the CDR3, the DNA is TGTGCCAGCAGCCAAGAAAGACAGGGGCACTATGGCTACACCTTC. As protein: CASSQERQGHYGYTF.

This clonotype was counted between two and nine times. The chain employs TRBV29-1 and TRBJ2-5, with D perhaps TRBD1 or TRBD2 (5 bases each). Germline V gene data show CDR1 as SQVTM and CDR2 as ANQGSEA. Trimming shortened V by 2 bases and J by 0 bases, and 10 bases separated the two germline ends. The CDR3 is 14 amino acids. CDR3 nucleotides: TGCAGCGTTGAACAGGGACGGTACCAAGAGACCCAGTACTTC. Protein product: CSVEQGRYQETQYF.

The J gene is TRBJ2-1, the V gene TRBV12-3 or TRBV12-4, with 11 bases lining up with TRBD2. The CDR3 has 14 amino acids. V gave up 8 bases and J gave up 9 bases; unmatched junction bases: 9. The CDR3 loop reads CASGPSGRTIEQFF. The CDR3 DNA sequence: TGTGCCAGCGGGCCTAGCGGGAGGACGATTGAGCAGTTCTTC.

The V gene is TRBV12-3 or TRBV12-4, the J gene TRBJ1-2; 7 bases are shared with TRBD1. There are 15 residues in the CDR3. With V trimmed by 5 bases and J by 0 bases, 6 bases remained unmatched. CDR3 DNA: TGTGCCAGCAGTAATTCGGGACAGACTAACTATGGCTACACCTTC. This translates into CASSNSGQTNYGYTF.

The chain employs TRBV6-1 and TRBJ2-7; D assignment may be TRBD1 or TRBD2 (5 bases each). CDR1 is MNHNS and CDR2 is SASEGT in the germline V gene. V lost 10 bases and J lost 4, with 23 bases in between. This CDR3 has 15 amino acids. In DNA, the CDR3 is TGTGCCACCACAATCAACCGGGGCAGGGATTACGAGCAGTACTTC. It codes for CATTINRGRDYEQYF.

This clonotype came up a few times. The V call is TRBV20-1, the J call TRBJ1-5; 7 bases line up with TRBD1. The germline gives CDR1 DFQATT, CDR2 SNEGSKA (reference sequence). V was pared by 3 bases and J by 3 bases, with 8 bases of the junction left unmatched. The CDR3 extends over 15 amino acids. For the CDR3, the DNA is TGCAGTGCTAGCAAACAGGGGCCCTTCAATCAGCCCCAGCATTTT. This translates into CSASKQGPFNQPQHF.

The rearrangement joins TRBV20-1 to TRBJ2-7; D might be TRBD1 (5 bases). Trimming cost V 2 bases and J 3 bases, with 11 bases left between them. There are 13 residues in the CDR3. CDR1 DFQATT and CDR2 SNEGSKA come from the germline V gene (reference sequence). CDR3 protein: CSARRQGFYEQYF. The CDR3 bases are TGCAGTGCTAGACGGCAGGGTTTCTACGAGCAGTACTTC.

This clonotype was counted between two and nine times. This chain uses TRBV10-3 with TRBJ2-7; 7 nucleotides agree with TRBD1. J gave up 6 bases and V 7 bases, and 12 bases lay outside the gene matches. Germline assignment: CDR1 ENHRY and CDR2 SYGVKD. The length of the CDR3 is 14 residues. For the CDR3, the DNA is TGTGCCATCACTGGAGACAGGGACGTTGGCGAGCAGTACTTC. Translating gives CAITGDRDVGEQYF.

A remark on this clonotype: An end of the junction does not agree with germline; a read error may underlie this. The chain joins TRBV7-9 to TRBJ2-5; no clear D. The CDR3 length is 14 residues. CDR1 and CDR2 from the germline V gene are SEHNR and FQNEAQ (reference sequence). CDR3: CANSYSTTRETQYF. Written as DNA, the CDR3 is TGTGCCAACAGCTACTCGACAACAAGAGAGACCCAGTACTTC.

Regarding this clonotype: Germline and junction disagree at one end, which may indicate a read error. This chain joins TRBV7-6 and TRBJ2-3; TRBD2 is a possible D gene (6 bases). Germline assignment: CDR1 SGHVS and CDR2 FNYEAQ. This CDR3 has 14 residues. The CDR3: CAGSFGTPTDTQYF. Here the CDR3 DNA reads TGTGCCGGCAGCTTCGGGACTCCCACAGATACGCAGTATTTT.

This clonotype was found a few times. The chain couples TRBV7-2 to TRBJ2-3; no clear D. The germline V gene has CDR1 SGHTA and CDR2 FQGNSA. The V end lost 0 bases, the J end lost 6 bases, and 19 bases lay between the germline ends. This CDR3 has 17 residues. CDR3 sequence: CASSLAKFPGPADTQYF. CDR3 coding DNA: TGTGCCAGCAGCTTAGCGAAATTCCCGGGCCCAGCCGATACGCAGTATTTT. The variable domain in full, with the rest retrieved from reference TRBV7-2 and TRBJ2-3, is GAGVSQSPSNKVTEKGKDVELRCDPISGHTALYWYRQSLGQGLEFLIYFQGNSAPDKSGLPSDRFSAERTGGSVSTLTIQRTQQEDSAVYLCASSLAKFPGPADTQYFGPGTRLTVL.

The rearrangement joins TRBV30 to TRBJ2-3; D is undetermined. The CDR3 totals 13 residues. Germline CDR1 is GTSNPN and CDR2 is SVGIG (reference sequence). V was shortened by 1 base and J by 4 bases, with 9 bases between the two germline ends. The CDR3 DNA is TGTGCCTGGAGTGCCGTAGGCGCAGATACGCAGTATTTT. Its protein is CAWSAVGADTQYF.

Many counts were recorded for this clonotype. The V call is TRBV4-1, the J call TRBJ2-5; the D call may be TRBD1 or TRBD2 (6 bases each). The CDR3 runs 20 residues. Germline CDR1 and CDR2: MGHRA and YSYEKL. V was shortened by 0 bases and J by 5 bases, with 28 bases between the two germline ends. The CDR3 protein is CASSQELGRNGGAFRETQYF. CDR3 nucleotides: TGCGCCAGCAGCCAAGAACTGGGTCGGAACGGGGGCGCTTTTAGGGAGACCCAGTACTTC.

V and J are TRBV29-1 and TRBJ1-2; a weak D match, TRBD1 (6 bases). Trimming took off 7 bases at V and 0 bases at J, with 18 bases between the two ends. This CDR3 comprises 15 residues. From germline, CDR1 is SQVTM and CDR2 ANQGSEA. CDR3 DNA: TGCAGCGCTGTTACGGGGGGGCGATCTAACTATGGCTACACCTTC. Encoded protein: CSAVTGGRSNYGYTF.

This clonotype was detected many times. The CDR3 protein is CASSQESDEQFF. The CDR3 DNA reads TGTGCCAGCAGCCAAGAATCGGATGAGCAGTTCTTC. V and J are TRBV4-2 and TRBJ2-1; D call uncertain. The V gene's germline CDR1 is LGHNA and CDR2 YNFKEQ. Trimming pared 0 bases from V and 8 bases from J, leaving 5 bases between. The CDR3 runs to 12 residues.

The chain joins TRBV7-2 to TRBJ1-2, with D tentatively TRBD1 (5 bases). The CDR3 is 14 residues long. V was pared by 5 bases and J by 7 bases, with 17 bases between. Germline V gene data show CDR1 as SGHTA and CDR2 as FQGNSA. Written as DNA, the CDR3 is TGTGCCAGCAGCCTAACTCACGGGGCGGCTGGCTACACCTTC. Translation gives CASSLTHGAAGYTF.